A selection of T cell receptor beta chains follows, all from one sample in a study of shared clonotypes between healthy human individuals. TCRdb's copy holds only in-frame clones and misses some; the assay was immunoSEQ multiplex PCR. The table shows about 2.4 million clones, with more than 85% occurring only once. The material sequenced was naive CD4+ T cells from PBMCs. These TCRs come from a man aged 18 to 35 in good health. Some clones in this sample may be carry-over from other donors' samples. CDR3s include the opening cysteine and the closing phenylalanine or tryptophan. D genes are given only for firm matches. Where a row states a size, it is once, few, many or the class of an expanded clone; other rows omit it.

len	abundance	v_gene	j_gene	d_gene	CDR3aa	CDR3nt
12	-	TRBV27	TRBJ1-1	-	CASRSPNTEAFF	TGTGCCAGCCGGAGCCCTAACACTGAAGCTTTCTTT
13	-	TRBV29-1	TRBJ2-3	-	CSVGQVLTDTQYF	TGCAGCGTTGGGCAGGTACTCACAGATACGCAGTATTTT
16	-	TRBV5-1	TRBJ2-2	TRBD1	CASSRGQVLGNGELFF	TGCGCCAGCAGCCGGGGACAGGTCCTCGGAAACGGGGAGCTGTTTTTT
15	-	TRBV18	TRBJ1-1	-	CASSPLADMNTEAFF	TGTGCCAGCTCACCCCTCGCGGACATGAACACTGAAGCTTTCTTT
17	-	TRBV7-3	TRBJ2-2	TRBD2	CASSLTGTSGATGELFF	TGTGCCAGCAGCTTAACGGGGACTAGCGGGGCGACCGGGGAGCTGTTTTTT
15	once	TRBV4-2	TRBJ2-7	TRBD1	CASSQDRENPYEQYF	TGTGCCAGCAGCCAGGACAGGGAGAACCCCTACGAGCAGTACTTC
14	-	TRBV29-1	TRBJ1-3	TRBD1	CSVWDRGAGNTIYF	TGCAGCGTGTGGGACAGGGGAGCTGGAAACACCATATATTTT
14	few	TRBV30	TRBJ1-5	TRBD1	CAWSTGGGNQPQHF	TGTGCCTGGAGTACAGGGGGTGGCAATCAGCCCCAGCATTTT
17	once	TRBV14	TRBJ2-1	TRBD2	CASSTFGLAGKYNEQFF	TGTGCCAGCAGCACCTTCGGACTAGCGGGGAAGTACAATGAGCAGTTCTTC
14	-	TRBV7-2	TRBJ2-1	-	CASSRGLANNEQFF	TGTGCCAGCAGCAGGGGACTCGCCAACAATGAGCAGTTCTTC
15	-	TRBV19	TRBJ2-4	-	CASSINQGYENIQYF	TGTGCCAGTAGTATTAACCAGGGGTACGAAAACATTCAGTACTTC
12	-	TRBV28	TRBJ2-4	-	CASSFSKNIQYF	TGTGCCAGCAGTTTTTCGAAAAACATTCAGTACTTC
15	-	TRBV6-5	TRBJ2-1	-	CASRSTPGAYNEQFF	TGTGCCAGCAGGAGTACACCAGGGGCATACAATGAGCAGTTCTTC
15	-	TRBV30	TRBJ2-6	-	CAWSIPGSGANVLTF	TGTGCCTGGAGTATCCCCGGCTCTGGGGCCAACGTCCTGACTTTC
14	-	TRBV6-6	TRBJ2-7	-	CASRLGGSRNEQYF	TGTGCCAGCAGGTTAGGGGGAAGTCGGAACGAGCAGTACTTC
12	-	TRBV6-1	TRBJ1-1	-	CASSRGNTEAFF	TGTGCCAGCAGCAGGGGGAACACTGAAGCTTTCTTT
15	-	TRBV7-2	TRBJ2-7	-	CASSLGLETIYEQYF	TGTGCCAGCAGCTTAGGGCTAGAGACCATCTACGAGCAGTACTTC
13	few	TRBV7-2	TRBJ1-2	-	CASSPDRFYGYTF	TGTGCCAGCAGCCCCGACAGGTTCTATGGCTACACCTTC